This T cell receptor beta chain was documented in a study of blood T cell repertoires in COVID-19. Per the germline V gene, CDR1 is MDHEN and CDR2 is SYDVKM. With 4 bases clipped from V and 6 bases from J, the junction kept 7 bases outside the gene matches. The CDR3 extends over 16 amino acids. The repertoire was sequenced with immunoSEQ multiplex PCR; TCRdb's copy has only in-frame clones and lacks some. This table holds 170,000 or so clones, 80% to 85% found once. This TCR was sampled from a man aged 18-30 years with active or convalescent COVID-19. The gene calls are TRBV28 and TRBJ2-1; TRBD2 matches 12 bases. Sample: peripheral blood. This CDR3 reads CASSSERLAGVNEQFF. The CDR3 DNA follows: TGTGCCAGCAGTTCAGAAAGACTAGCGGGAGTCAATGAGCAGTTCTTC. Filled out from reference TRBV28 and TRBJ2-1, the complete variable domain reads DVKVTQSSRYLVKRTGEKVFLECVQDMDHENMFWYRQDPGLGLRLIYFSYDVKMKEKGDIPEGYSVSREKKERFSLILESASTNQTSMYLCASSSERLAGVNEQFFGPGTRLTVL.